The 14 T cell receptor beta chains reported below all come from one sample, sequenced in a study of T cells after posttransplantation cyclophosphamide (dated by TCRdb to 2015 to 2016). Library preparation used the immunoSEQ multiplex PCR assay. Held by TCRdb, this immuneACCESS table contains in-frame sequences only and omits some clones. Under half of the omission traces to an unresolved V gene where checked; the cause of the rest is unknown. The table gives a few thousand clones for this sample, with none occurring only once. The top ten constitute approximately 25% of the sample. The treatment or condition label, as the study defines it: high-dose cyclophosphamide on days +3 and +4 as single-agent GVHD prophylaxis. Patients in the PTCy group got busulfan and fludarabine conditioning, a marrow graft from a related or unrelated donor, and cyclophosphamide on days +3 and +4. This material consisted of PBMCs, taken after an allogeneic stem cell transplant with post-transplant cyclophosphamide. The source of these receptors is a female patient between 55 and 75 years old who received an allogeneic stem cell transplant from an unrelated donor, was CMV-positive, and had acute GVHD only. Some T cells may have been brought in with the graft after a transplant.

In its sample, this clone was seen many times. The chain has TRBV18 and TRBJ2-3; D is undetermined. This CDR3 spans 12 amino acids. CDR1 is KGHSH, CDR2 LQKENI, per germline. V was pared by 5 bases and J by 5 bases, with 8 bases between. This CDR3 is CASSSFQDTQYF. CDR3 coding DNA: TGTGCCAGCTCAAGCTTTCAAGATACGCAGTATTTT.

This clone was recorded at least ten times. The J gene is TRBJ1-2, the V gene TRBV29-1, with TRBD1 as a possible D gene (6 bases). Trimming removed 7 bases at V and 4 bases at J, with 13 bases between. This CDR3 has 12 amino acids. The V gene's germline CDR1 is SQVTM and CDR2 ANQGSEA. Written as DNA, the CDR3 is TGCAGCGCCTATCGACAGGCCTATGGCTACACCTTC. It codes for CSAYRQAYGYTF.

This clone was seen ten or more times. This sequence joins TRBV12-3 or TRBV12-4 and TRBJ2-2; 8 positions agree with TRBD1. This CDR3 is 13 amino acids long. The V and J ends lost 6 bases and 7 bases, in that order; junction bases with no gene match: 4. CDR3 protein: CASRQGAGGELFF. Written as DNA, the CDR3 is TGTGCCAGCAGGCAGGGGGCCGGCGGGGAGCTGTTTTTT.

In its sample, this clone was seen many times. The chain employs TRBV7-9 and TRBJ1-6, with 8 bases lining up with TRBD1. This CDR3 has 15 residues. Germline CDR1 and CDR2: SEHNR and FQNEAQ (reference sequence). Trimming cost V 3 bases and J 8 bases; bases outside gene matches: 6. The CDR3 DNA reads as TGTGCCAGCAGCTTGTTTATACAGGGGGATTCACCCCTCCACTTT. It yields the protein CASSLFIQGDSPLHF.

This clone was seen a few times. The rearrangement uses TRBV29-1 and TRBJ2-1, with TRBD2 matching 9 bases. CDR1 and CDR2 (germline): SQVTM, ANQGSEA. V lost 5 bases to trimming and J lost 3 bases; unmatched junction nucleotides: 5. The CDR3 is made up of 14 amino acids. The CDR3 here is CSVRGLAIYNEQFF. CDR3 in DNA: TGCAGCGTTCGGGGACTAGCAATCTACAATGAGCAGTTCTTC.

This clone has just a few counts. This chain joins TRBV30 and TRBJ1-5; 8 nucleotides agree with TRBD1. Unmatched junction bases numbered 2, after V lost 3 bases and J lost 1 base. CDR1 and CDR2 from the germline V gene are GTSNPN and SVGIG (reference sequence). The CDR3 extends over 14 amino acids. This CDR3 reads CAWRRTGSNQPQHF. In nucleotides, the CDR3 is TGTGCCTGGAGACGGACAGGGAGCAATCAGCCCCAGCATTTT. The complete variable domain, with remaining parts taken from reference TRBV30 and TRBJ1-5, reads SQTIHQWPATLVQPVGSPLSLECTVEGTSNPNLYWYRQAAGRGLQLLFYSVGIGQISSEVPQNLSASRPQDRQFILSSKKLLLSDSGFYLCAWRRTGSNQPQHFGDGTRLSIL.

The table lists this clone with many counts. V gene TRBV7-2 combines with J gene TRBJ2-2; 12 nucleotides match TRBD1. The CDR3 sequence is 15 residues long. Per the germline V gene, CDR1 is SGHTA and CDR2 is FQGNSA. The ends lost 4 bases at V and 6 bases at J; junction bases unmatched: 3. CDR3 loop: CASSSGQGAAGELFF. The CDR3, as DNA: TGTGCCAGCAGCTCGGGACAGGGGGCCGCCGGGGAGCTGTTTTTT.

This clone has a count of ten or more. CDR3 in amino acids: CAWTGKSVPVQPQHF. The CDR3 DNA is TGTGCCTGGACAGGGAAAAGTGTCCCGGTGCAGCCCCAGCATTTT. This rearrangement joins TRBV30 to TRBJ1-5; TRBD1 is a possible D gene (5 bases). This CDR3 is 15 amino acids long. Germline loops: CDR1 GTSNPN, CDR2 SVGIG (reference sequence). V was cut by 4 bases and J by 7 bases, with 20 bases left in between.

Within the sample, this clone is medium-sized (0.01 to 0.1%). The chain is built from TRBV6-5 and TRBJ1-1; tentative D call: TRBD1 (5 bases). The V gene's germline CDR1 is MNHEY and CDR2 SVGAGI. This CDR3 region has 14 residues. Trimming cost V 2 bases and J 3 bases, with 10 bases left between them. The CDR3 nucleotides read TGTGCCAGCAGTTACGCAGACAGCGACACTGAAGCTTTCTTT. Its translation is CASSYADSDTEAFF.

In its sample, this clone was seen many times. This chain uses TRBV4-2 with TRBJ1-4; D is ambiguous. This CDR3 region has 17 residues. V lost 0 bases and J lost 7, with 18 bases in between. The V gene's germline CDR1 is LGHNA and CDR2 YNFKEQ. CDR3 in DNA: TGTGCCAGCAGCCAAGACTCACCCGGGTCCCCTGGTGAAAAACTGTTTTTT. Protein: CASSQDSPGSPGEKLFF.

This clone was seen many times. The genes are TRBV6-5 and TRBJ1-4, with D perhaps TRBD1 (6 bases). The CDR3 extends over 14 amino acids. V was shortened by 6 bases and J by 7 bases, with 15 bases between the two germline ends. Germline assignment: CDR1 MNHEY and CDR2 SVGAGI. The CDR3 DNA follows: TGTGCCAGCAGACCAACAGGGTCTGGTGAAAAACTGTTTTTT. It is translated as CASRPTGSGEKLFF.

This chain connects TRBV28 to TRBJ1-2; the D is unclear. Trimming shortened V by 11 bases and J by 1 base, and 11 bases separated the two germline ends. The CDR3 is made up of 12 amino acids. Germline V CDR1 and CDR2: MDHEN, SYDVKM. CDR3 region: CAAATFNYGYTF. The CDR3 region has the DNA TGTGCCGCCGCCACATTTAACTATGGCTACACCTTC.

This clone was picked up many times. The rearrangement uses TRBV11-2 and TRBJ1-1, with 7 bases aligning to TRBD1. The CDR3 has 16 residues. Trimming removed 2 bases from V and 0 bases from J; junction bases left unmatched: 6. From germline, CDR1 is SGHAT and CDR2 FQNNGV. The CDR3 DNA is TGTGCCAGCAGCTTAACTCCGGGACAGATGAACACTGAAGCTTTCTTT. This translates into CASSLTPGQMNTEAFF. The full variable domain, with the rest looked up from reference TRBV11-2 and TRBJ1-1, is EAGVAQSPRYKIIEKRQSVAFWCNPISGHATLYWYQQILGQGPKLLIQFQNNGVVDDSQLPKDRFSAERLKGVDSTLKIQPAKLEDSAVYLCASSLTPGQMNTEAFFGQGTRLTVV.

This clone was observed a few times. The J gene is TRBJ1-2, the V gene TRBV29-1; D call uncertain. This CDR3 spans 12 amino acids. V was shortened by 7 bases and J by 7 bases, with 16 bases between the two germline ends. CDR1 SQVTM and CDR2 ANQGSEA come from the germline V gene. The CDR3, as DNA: TGCAGCGCCCGGAGCGACGCCGGTGGCTACACCTTC. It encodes CSARSDAGGYTF.